The 21 T cell receptor beta chains below come from one sample, sequenced in a study of metastatic and nonmetastatic thyroid tumors. TCRdb ran MiXCR on the PCR reads. The sample yields about 25,000 clones, more than 20% seen once. All patients were treatment-naive before thyroid surgery. The sample comprised blood. Receptors originate from a female donor with papillary thyroid cancer or a benign thyroid nodule (not recorded which). Some clones in this sample may be carry-over from other donors' samples.

Ten or more counts support this clone. V gene TRBV10-3 combines with J gene TRBJ1-1; 8 nucleotides agree with TRBD1. This CDR3 comprises 14 residues. J was trimmed by 1 base and V by 6 bases; bases with no gene match: 4. Germline values: CDR1 ENHRY, CDR2 SYGVKD. This chain's CDR3 is CAIRRRGQNTEAFF. The CDR3 DNA follows: TGTGCCATCAGGCGCAGGGGGCAGAACACTGAAGCTTTCTTT.

This clone was seen many times. The V and J genes are TRBV7-3 and TRBJ2-2, with D hard to call. The CDR3 has 13 residues. V was cut by 5 bases and J by 4 bases, with 8 bases left in between. Per the germline V gene, CDR1 is SGHTA and CDR2 is FQGTGA. DNA of the CDR3: TGTGCCAGCAGCCGTGAGTTCACCGGGGAGCTGTTTTTT. Translation: CASSREFTGELFF.

This clone was found many times. The V and J genes are TRBV2 and TRBJ2-2; no firm D call. Germline V lookup: CDR1 SNHLY, CDR2 FYNNEI. The CDR3 contains 13 residues. V was shortened by 5 bases and J by 3 bases, with 7 bases between the two germline ends. CDR3 residues: CASSIMDTGELFF. The CDR3 coding sequence is TGTGCCAGCAGTATAATGGACACCGGGGAGCTGTTTTTT.

The gene calls are TRBV10-3 and TRBJ2-7; TRBD1 matches 11 bases. The CDR3 covers 13 residues. The V gene end was trimmed by 6 bases and the J gene end by 2 bases; junction bases not matched to a gene: 0. CDR1 and CDR2 (germline): ENHRY, SYGVKD. The CDR3 spells CAIRGQGAYEQYF. CDR3 DNA sequence: TGTGCCATCAGGGGACAGGGGGCCTACGAGCAGTACTTC.

This clone has a count of ten or more. The V gene is TRBV11-2, the J gene TRBJ2-3; TRBD1 is a possible D gene (6 bases). Trimming stripped 1 base from V and 2 bases from J, with 10 bases between. The CDR3 is made up of 15 amino acids. Looked up from germline, CDR1 is SGHAT and CDR2 is FQNNGV. CDR3 DNA sequence: TGTGCCAGCAGCTTAGTTGGGGGCTACACAGATACGCAGTATTTT. This gives the protein CASSLVGGYTDTQYF. The full variable domain, in which reference TRBV11-2 and TRBJ2-3 provide the parts outside the CDR3, is EAGVAQSPRYKIIEKRQSVAFWCNPISGHATLYWYQQILGQGPKLLIQFQNNGVVDDSQLPKDRFSAERLKGVDSTLKIQPAKLEDSAVYLCASSLVGGYTDTQYFGPGTRLTVL.

Ten or more counts support this clone. J is TRBJ1-2 and V is TRBV7-9; perhaps TRBD1 as D (6 bases). Germline V gene lookup returns CDR1 SEHNR and CDR2 FQNEAQ (reference sequence). The CDR3 extends over 14 amino acids. The ends were cut back, 3 bases at V and 8 bases at J, with 16 bases in the middle. The CDR3 loop reads CASSFSMGAGGYTF. CDR3 DNA: TGTGCCAGCAGCTTTAGTATGGGGGCTGGCGGCTACACCTTC.

This clone has ten or more counts. The rearrangement joins TRBV9 to TRBJ1-6; TRBD1 might be the D (5 bases). The germline gives CDR1 SGDLS, CDR2 YYNGEE. V shed 4 bases and J shed 7 bases, with 12 bases lying between them. CDR3 length equals 14 residues. The CDR3 is CASSPSGGNSPLHF. The CDR3 DNA follows: TGTGCCAGCAGCCCCTCGGGGGGGAATTCACCCCTCCACTTT.

This clone was seen only a few times. An end of the junction differs from the germline gene, which may be a read error. The V gene is TRBV2, the J gene TRBJ1-5; D is possibly TRBD1 (5 bases). Per the germline V gene, CDR1 is SNHLY and CDR2 is FYNNEI. This CDR3 region has 13 residues. As DNA, the CDR3 is TGTGTCAGCAGTGCACAGGAAAATCAGCCCCAGCAGTTT. Translating gives CVSSAQENQPQQF.

Worth noting for this clone: The junction departs from the called germline gene at one end, perhaps through a read error. DNA for the CDR3: TGTGGCAGCAGTGAGGATAGCGGTATCTCCTACGAGCCGTACTTC. Protein product: CGSSEDSGISYEPYF. This chain joins TRBV6-1 and TRBJ2-7; weak D call: TRBD2 (6 bases). From germline, CDR1 is MNHNS and CDR2 SASEGT. This CDR3 is 15 amino acids long.

This clone was seen repeatedly, ten times or more. CDR3 coding DNA: TGCAGCGTACGTTCCGGGACAGACCAAGAGACCCAGTACTTC. It is translated as CSVRSGTDQETQYF. The chain employs TRBV29-1 and TRBJ2-5, with TRBD1 matching over 7 bases. V lost 6 bases to trimming and J lost 0 bases; unmatched junction nucleotides: 7. From germline, CDR1 is SQVTM and CDR2 ANQGSEA. The CDR3 runs to 14 residues.

This clone was seen many times. The chain recombines TRBV2 with TRBJ2-1, with D possibly matching TRBD1 (7 bases). CDR1 is SNHLY and CDR2 is FYNNEI in the germline V gene. V was shortened by 7 bases and J by 8 bases, with 15 bases between the two germline ends. The CDR3 sequence is 13 residues long. DNA for the CDR3: TGTGCCAGCAACCAGGGGGGCGGGGATGAGCAGTTCTTC. This encodes CASNQGGGDEQFF.

As to this clone: In this CDR3 the conserved last residue, phenylalanine or tryptophan, is missing, so a read error is likely. The rearrangement uses TRBV9 and TRBJ2-7; possibly TRBD1 for D (5 bases). The CDR3 extends over 17 amino acids. CDR1 and CDR2 (germline): SGDLS, YYNGEE. CDR3 residues: CATSPRPGAPSSYDQYY. CDR3 bases: TGTGCCACCAGCCCCCGTCCTGGGGCACCCAGCTCCTACGATCAGTACTAC.

By sample fraction, this clone is large. This chain joins TRBV20-1 and TRBJ2-7, with TRBD1 matching over 7 bases. The CDR3 extends over 17 amino acids. V lost 3 bases to trimming and J lost 2 bases; unmatched junction nucleotides: 16. The germline CDR1 and CDR2 sequences are DFQATT and SNEGSKA (reference sequence). The CDR3 loop reads CSASPGTAASSPYEQYF. The CDR3 nucleotides are TGCAGTGCTAGCCCCGGGACAGCCGCGTCGTCTCCCTACGAGCAGTACTTC.

In this sample, this clone is medium-sized. The rearrangement uses TRBV27 and TRBJ2-5, with TRBD1 matching 8 bases. There are 14 residues in the CDR3. Germline V gene lookup returns CDR1 MNHEY and CDR2 SMNVEV (reference sequence). Germline trimming cut 5 bases from V and 2 bases from J; bases unmatched to any gene: 4. Here the CDR3 DNA reads TGTGCCAGCAGTCCCAGGACAGGGCAAGAGACCCAGTACTTC. This encodes CASSPRTGQETQYF.

This clone was observed at least ten times. One base away lies a much larger clone, so this may be a sequencing read error. The rearrangement uses TRBV6-7 and TRBJ2-3; D is unresolved. The DNA end is more similar to TRBJ1-5, so the J call may be wrong. TRBV6-7 is flagged as an ORF with uncertain function. The CDR3 covers 14 residues. The CDR3 spells CASSPSLGTDTQHF. CDR3 sequence (DNA): TGTGCCAGCAGTCCTTCACTGGGCACAGATACGCAGCATTTT.

The chain combines TRBV20-1 with TRBJ2-7; maybe TRBD1 (5 bases). V gave up 0 bases and J gave up 4 bases, with 13 bases separating them. CDR1 is DFQATT and CDR2 is SNEGSKA in the germline V gene (reference sequence). CDR3 length: 14 amino acids. CDR3 coding DNA: TGCAGTGCTAGAGATCGAAGGGGTCAGTACGAGCAGTACTTC. This translates into CSARDRRGQYEQYF.

This clone was observed at least ten times. The chain joins TRBV3-1 to TRBJ2-4, with unresolved D. The CDR3 consists of 14 residues. Germline assignment: CDR1 LGHDT and CDR2 YNNKEL (reference sequence). V was trimmed by 1 base and J by 6 bases, leaving 10 bases between them. As DNA, the CDR3 is TGTGCCAGCAGCCAAGGGGAAATACCAAACATTCAGTACTTC. Its protein is CASSQGEIPNIQYF. Full variable domain (remainder filled in from reference TRBV3-1 and TRBJ2-4): DTAVSQTPKYLVTQMGNDKSIKCEQNLGHDTMYWYKQDSKKFLKIMFSYNNKELIINETVPNRFSPKSPDKAHLNLHINSLELGDSAVYFCASSQGEIPNIQYFGAGTRLSVL.

This clone was counted ten times or more. The chain links TRBV29-1 to TRBJ1-2, with 8 bases matching TRBD1. Germline values: CDR1 SQVTM, CDR2 ANQGSEA. The CDR3 covers 11 residues. Unmatched junction bases numbered 3, after V lost 7 bases and J lost 5 bases. This chain's CDR3 is CSAGQGYGYTF. CDR3 DNA: TGCAGCGCCGGACAGGGTTATGGCTACACCTTC. Complete variable domain (other parts from reference TRBV29-1 and TRBJ1-2): SAVISQKPSRDICQRGTSLTIQCQVDSQVTMMFWYRQQPGQSLTLIATANQGSEATYESGFVIDKFPISRPNLTFSTLTVSNMSPEDSSIYLCSAGQGYGYTFGSGTRLTVV.

This clone was recorded at least ten times. The CDR3: CASRGVAGDTQYF. DNA for the CDR3: TGTGCCAGCAGAGGGGTAGCTGGAGATACGCAGTATTTT. This chain links TRBV6-2 or TRBV6-3 with TRBJ2-3, with D perhaps TRBD1 (5 bases). The V end lost 6 bases, the J end lost 5 bases, and 12 bases lay between the germline ends. This CDR3 comprises 13 residues. Germline V CDR1 and CDR2: MNHEY, SVGEGT.

Concerning this clone itself: Sequence at one end of the junction differs from germline and may be a read error. The CDR3 loop is CASSEMEPQNF. In DNA form, the CDR3 reads TGTGCCAGCAGTGAAATGGAGCCCCAGAACTTC. This chain links TRBV6-1 with TRBJ2-5; the D is unclear. The CDR3 is 11 residues long. The germline V gene has CDR1 MNHNS and CDR2 SASEGT.

This clone is judged medium-sized. This sequence joins TRBV10-1 and TRBJ2-7; a weak D match, TRBD1 (5 bases). Between the trimmed V and J ends, which lost 8 bases and 2 bases, there was a span of 22 bases. CDR3 length: 16 amino acids. CDR1 is WNHNN and CDR2 is SYGVQD in the germline V gene (reference sequence). The CDR3 region has the DNA TGCGCCAGCCCCCCAGGAAGGGGATTTCTTCCCTACGAGCAGTACTTC. It specifies CASPPGRGFLPYEQYF.